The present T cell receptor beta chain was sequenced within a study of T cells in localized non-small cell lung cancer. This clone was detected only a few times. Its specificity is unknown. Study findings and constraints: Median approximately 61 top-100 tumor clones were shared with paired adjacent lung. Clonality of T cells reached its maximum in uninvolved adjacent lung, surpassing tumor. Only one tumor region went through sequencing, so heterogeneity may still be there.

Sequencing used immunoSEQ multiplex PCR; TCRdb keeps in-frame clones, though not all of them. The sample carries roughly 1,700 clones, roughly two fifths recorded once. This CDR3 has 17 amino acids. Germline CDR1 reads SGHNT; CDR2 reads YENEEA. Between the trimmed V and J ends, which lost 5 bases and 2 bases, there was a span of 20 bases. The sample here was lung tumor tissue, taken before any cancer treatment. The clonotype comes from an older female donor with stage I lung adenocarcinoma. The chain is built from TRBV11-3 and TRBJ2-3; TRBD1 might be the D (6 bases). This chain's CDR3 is CASSPRQGRGYTDTQYF. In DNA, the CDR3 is TGTGCCAGCAGCCCACGTCAGGGCAGGGGTTACACAGATACGCAGTATTTT.